The 12 T cell receptor beta chains listed next were all sequenced from one sample in a study of blood T cell repertoires in COVID-19. Repertoires were generated with immunoSEQ multiplex PCR, while TCRdb's copy carries only in-frame clones and drops some. The repertoire includes about 100,000 clones, roughly 85% of them detected once, and 1.5% to 2% sits in the top ten. The sample consisted of peripheral blood. These TCRs come from a woman in her sixties or seventies with active or convalescent COVID-19.

The rearrangement joins TRBV13 to TRBJ2-7; 9 nucleotides agree with TRBD1. V gave up 0 bases and J gave up 7 bases; unmatched junction bases: 4. The CDR3 consists of 14 residues. The germline V gene has CDR1 PRHDT and CDR2 FYEKMQ (reference sequence). The CDR3 DNA reads TGTGCCAGCAGCTTAGGACAGGGGGCGAGGGAGCAGTACTTC. Translation gives CASSLGQGAREQYF.

V is TRBV7-9 and J is TRBJ1-2; D may be TRBD1 (6 bases). In germline, CDR1 is SEHNR, CDR2 FQNEAQ (reference sequence). The CDR3 runs 13 residues. V lost 5 bases to trimming and J lost 2 bases, with 9 bases between them. In DNA form, the CDR3 reads TGTGCCAGCAGCGACAGGTTCAACTATGGCTACACCTTC. Translated, it gives CASSDRFNYGYTF.

This CDR3 reads CASSVEAAKSAGNTIYF. In nucleotides, the CDR3 is TGTGCCAGCAGCGTAGAGGCTGCCAAGAGCGCTGGAAACACCATATATTTT. The rearrangement links TRBV9 to TRBJ1-3; D ambiguous. This CDR3 region has 17 residues. Trimming took 0 bases from V and 2 from J, leaving 15 bases between them. CDR1 and CDR2 (germline): SGDLS, YYNGEE.

V usage is TRBV28 and J usage is TRBJ2-7; 9 bases match TRBD1. V trimming: 7 bases; J trimming: 4 bases; junction bases outside the gene matches: 8. The CDR3 is made up of 14 amino acids. Germline V gene lookup returns CDR1 MDHEN and CDR2 SYDVKM. Here the CDR3 reads CASTMTGGEYEQYF. The CDR3 nucleotides are TGTGCCAGCACCATGACAGGGGGTGAGTACGAGCAGTACTTC.

V and J are TRBV19 and TRBJ2-3; D possibly corresponds to TRBD2 (6 bases). V was cut by 0 bases and J by 3 bases, with 13 bases left in between. Germline V gene lookup returns CDR1 LNHDA and CDR2 SQIVND (reference sequence). The CDR3 runs 16 residues. The CDR3 DNA follows: TGTGCCAGTAGTATAGATCCAGGGAGGTTGACAGATACGCAGTATTTT. Translated: CASSIDPGRLTDTQYF.

A single count supports this clone. The rearrangement uses TRBV24-1 and TRBJ1-3; D is undetermined. CDR1 is KGHDR and CDR2 is SFDVKD in the germline V gene. Deletions cut 0 bases from V and 1 base from J, with 6 bases between. This CDR3 contains 15 residues. CDR3 protein: CATSDLNGSGNTIYF. The CDR3 nucleotides are TGTGCCACCAGTGATTTGAACGGGTCTGGAAACACCATATATTTT.

The chain is built from TRBV19 and TRBJ1-1; D unclear. V lost 4 bases to trimming and J lost 1 base, with 10 bases between them. Germline V CDR1 and CDR2: LNHDA, SQIVND (reference sequence). The CDR3 runs 14 residues. CDR3 nucleotides: TGTGCCAGTAGTAAACAGAGCTGGAACACTGAAGCTTTCTTT. This sequence encodes CASSKQSWNTEAFF.

CDR3: CASPWTGDDYGYTF. The DNA of the CDR3 is TGTGCCTCGCCCTGGACAGGGGACGACTATGGCTACACCTTC. The chain couples TRBV30 to TRBJ1-2, with 9 nucleotides matching TRBD1. CDR1 is GTSNPN, CDR2 SVGIG, per germline (reference sequence). There are 14 residues in the CDR3. The trim removed 7 bases at V and 3 bases at J, leaving 9 bases unmatched.

This clone was recorded once. The chain joins TRBV25-1 to TRBJ1-4, with 7 bases identical to TRBD1. The trim removed 1 base at V and 7 bases at J, leaving 12 bases unmatched. The CDR3 runs to 17 residues. Germline V gene data show CDR1 as MGHDK and CDR2 as SYGVNS. CDR3 DNA: TGTGCCAGCAGTGAATTGGCTCAGGCTAACAGGGGTGAAAAACTGTTTTTT. Translating it yields CASSELAQANRGEKLFF. The entire variable domain, with the rest obtained from reference TRBV25-1 and TRBJ1-4, is as follows: EADIYQTPRYLVIGTGKKITLECSQTMGHDKMYWYQQDPGMELHLIHYSYGVNSTEKGDLSSESTVSRIRTEHFPLTLESARPSHTSQYLCASSELAQANRGEKLFFGSGTQLSVL.

As to this clone: The same CDR3 can be traced to other DNA sequences in this sample. The chain uses TRBV24-1 and TRBJ1-3, with D possibly being TRBD1 (6 bases). Germline CDR1 is KGHDR and CDR2 is SFDVKD. This CDR3 region has 15 residues. Trimming removed 4 bases at V and 1 base at J, with 10 bases between. The chain's CDR3 is CATSDSRGSGNTIYF. In DNA, the CDR3 is TGTGCCACCAGTGACTCCAGGGGATCTGGAAACACCATATATTTT.

Regarding this clone: The junction shows a germline mismatch at one end, possibly a read error. The chain combines TRBV12-3 or TRBV12-4 with TRBJ2-5, with no clear D. The CDR3 length is 12 residues. CDR3 DNA sequence: TGTGCCAGCTGTTTTCGTCAAGAGACCCAGTACTTC. Translated: CASCFRQETQYF.

V and J are TRBV11-3 and TRBJ1-3; D possibly corresponds to TRBD1 (6 bases). V was pared by 5 bases and J by 0 bases, with 17 bases between. Germline CDR1 reads SGHNT; CDR2 reads YENEEA. The CDR3 has 17 amino acids. DNA of the CDR3: TGTGCCAGCAGCCGCCGGACAGCCCCTTACTCTGGAAACACCATATATTTT. It specifies CASSRRTAPYSGNTIYF.